These 5 T cell receptor beta chains originate from one sample sequenced in a study of T cell responses to AZD1222 COVID-19 vaccine. The method was immunoSEQ multiplex PCR; TCRdb's version includes in-frame clones alone and lacks a portion of them. The table has some 140,000 clones, nearly 90% seen once. The sample was peripheral blood, taken 28 days after the second AZD1222 dose. All receptors come from an adult who received the AZD1222 COVID-19 vaccine.

The rearrangement links TRBV12-5 to TRBJ2-4; 15 bases line up with TRBD2. The CDR3 has 20 amino acids. Trimming at V came to 7 bases and at J to 6 bases, leaving 19 bases not matched to a gene. The germline gives CDR1 LGHNT, CDR2 FRNRAP. The CDR3 DNA sequence: TGTGCTAGTGAGAATAGGACTAGCGGGAGGGCTAAGAATCTGAGAAACATTCAGTACTTC. Translating gives CASENRTSGRAKNLRNIQYF.

The V gene is TRBV7-8, the J gene TRBJ2-7, with TRBD2 matching over 10 bases. Trimming removed 8 bases from V and 3 bases from J; junction bases left unmatched: 10. CDR3 length: 15 residues. Germline loops: CDR1 SGHVS, CDR2 FQNEAQ. The CDR3 region has the DNA TGTGCCAGCGCCCACTTGACTAGCGGGTTCTACGAGCAGTACTTC. This translates into CASAHLTSGFYEQYF.

The J gene is TRBJ2-2, the V gene TRBV19; D might be TRBD1 (6 bases). This CDR3 has 15 amino acids. The V gene lost 7 bases and the J gene lost 0 bases, with 12 bases spanning the gap. Germline V gene lookup returns CDR1 LNHDA and CDR2 SQIVND (reference sequence). CDR3 bases: TGTGCCAGTAAGGTGGGGACATCGAACACCGGGGAGCTGTTTTTT. Translated: CASKVGTSNTGELFF.

The J gene is TRBJ1-1, the V gene TRBV7-2, with 8 positions matching TRBD1. The germline V gene encodes CDR1 SGHTA and CDR2 FQGNSA. This CDR3 region has 15 residues. V shed 5 bases, J shed 3 bases, and the junction held 8 bases outside the gene matches. CDR3 region: CASSTQGASDTEAFF. The CDR3 DNA follows: TGTGCCAGCAGCACCCAGGGGGCGTCGGACACTGAAGCTTTCTTT.

The rearrangement uses TRBV7-2 and TRBJ2-1; D gene ambiguous. In germline, CDR1 is SGHTA, CDR2 FQGNSA. The CDR3 runs to 15 residues. V was trimmed by 5 bases and J by 3 bases, leaving 14 bases between them. The CDR3 sequence: CASSLHQTLYNEQFF. In DNA, the CDR3 is TGTGCCAGCAGCCTCCACCAAACCCTCTACAATGAGCAGTTCTTC. The full variable domain, rest sourced from reference TRBV7-2 and TRBJ2-1, is GAGVSQSPSNKVTEKGKDVELRCDPISGHTALYWYRQSLGQGLEFLIYFQGNSAPDKSGLPSDRFSAERTGGSVSTLTIQRTQQEDSAVYLCASSLHQTLYNEQFFGPGTRLTVL.